The 19 T cell receptor beta chains below were found in one sample sequenced in a study of blood T cell repertoires in COVID-19. TCRdb's copy holds only in-frame clones and misses some; the assay was immunoSEQ multiplex PCR. The profile covers approximately 97,000 clones, with over 70% appearing a single time and 4% to 5.5% taken by the ten largest. Input material: peripheral blood. These TCRs come from a man aged 55 to 69 with acute or convalescent COVID-19.

This clone was found a few times. This chain uses TRBV7-8 with TRBJ2-7; TRBD2 aligns across 14 bases. This CDR3 is 16 amino acids long. In germline, CDR1 is SGHVS, CDR2 FQNEAQ. V lost 3 bases and J lost 4; bases outside the gene matches: 5. The CDR3 is CASSFGGLAGVYEQYF. CDR3 bases: TGTGCCAGCAGCTTCGGGGGACTAGCGGGAGTTTACGAGCAGTACTTC.

This clone was detected once. The chain joins TRBV19 to TRBJ1-6; possible D gene TRBD1, 6 bases. In germline, CDR1 is LNHDA, CDR2 SQIVND (reference sequence). CDR3 length: 16 residues. Between the trimmed V and J ends, which lost 1 base and 14 bases, there was a span of 21 bases. The CDR3 loop is CASSIAPGHTKEALHF. As DNA, the CDR3 is TGTGCCAGTAGTATAGCGCCGGGACACACAAAAGAGGCCCTCCACTTT.

The chain uses TRBV30 and TRBJ2-1; 7 bases match TRBD2. V lost 4 bases to trimming and J lost 0 bases; unmatched junction nucleotides: 9. This CDR3 is 16 amino acids long. Germline V gives CDR1 GTSNPN, CDR2 SVGIG (reference sequence). The CDR3 DNA reads as TGTGCCTGGAAGTCGGGGGGTCGAAGCTCCTACAATGAGCAGTTCTTC. Protein sequence: CAWKSGGRSSYNEQFF.

This rearrangement joins TRBV7-2 to TRBJ2-5, with D perhaps matching TRBD2 (6 bases). Germline CDR1 and CDR2: SGHTA and FQGNSA. Trimming took off 5 bases at V and 0 bases at J, with 13 bases between the two ends. This CDR3 region has 15 residues. Here the CDR3 reads CASSIRAGYQETQYF. The DNA of the CDR3 is TGTGCCAGCAGCATACGGGCGGGGTACCAAGAGACCCAGTACTTC.

The gene calls are TRBV6-2 or TRBV6-3 and TRBJ1-1; D is uncertain. The CDR3 consists of 16 residues. Germline V gene data show CDR1 as MNHEY and CDR2 as SVGEGT. Trimming shortened V by 0 bases and J by 1 base, and 12 bases separated the two germline ends. The CDR3 protein is CASSYSNADWNTEAFF. In DNA, the CDR3 is TGTGCCAGCAGTTACTCGAACGCGGATTGGAACACTGAAGCTTTCTTT.

The gene calls are TRBV25-1 and TRBJ2-3, with TRBD1 identical over 7 bases. The germline V gene encodes CDR1 MGHDK and CDR2 SYGVNS. V lost 1 base to trimming and J lost 5 bases; unmatched junction nucleotides: 12. CDR3 length: 17 amino acids. CDR3: CASSELGQSPGQDTQYF. CDR3 in DNA: TGTGCCAGCAGTGAATTGGGACAGTCGCCTGGGCAAGATACGCAGTATTTT.

The chain has TRBV2 and TRBJ1-5, with 7 bases lining up with TRBD1. The length of the CDR3 is 12 residues. With V trimmed by 7 bases and J by 7 bases, 4 bases remained unmatched. Germline CDR1 reads SNHLY; CDR2 reads FYNNEI. CDR3 region: CASNQGDQPQHF. The CDR3, as DNA: TGTGCCAGCAACCAGGGGGACCAGCCCCAGCATTTT.

The genes are TRBV5-4 and TRBJ2-2; D may be TRBD1 (5 bases). V was cut by 4 bases and J by 2 bases, with 18 bases left in between. CDR1 is SGHNT and CDR2 is YYREEE in the germline V gene (reference sequence). CDR3 length: 17 amino acids. In nucleotides, the CDR3 is TGTGCCAGCAGCCTGCCAGGGTGGGGCGGTAACACCGGGGAGCTGTTTTTT. Protein sequence: CASSLPGWGGNTGELFF.

This clone was recorded once. The V gene is TRBV5-1, the J gene TRBJ1-1, with 8 bases that match TRBD1. The germline V gene encodes CDR1 SGHRS and CDR2 YFSETQ. V was pared by 5 bases and J by 1 base, with 4 bases of the junction left unmatched. There are 14 residues in the CDR3. The CDR3 reads CASSQQGGNTEAFF. The CDR3 DNA sequence: TGCGCCAGCAGTCAACAGGGGGGGAACACTGAAGCTTTCTTT. Drawing the rest from reference TRBV5-1 and TRBJ1-1, the complete variable domain is KAGVTQTPRYLIKTRGQQVTLSCSPISGHRSVSWYQQTPGQGLQFLFEYFSETQRNKGNFPGRFSGRQFSNSRSEMNVSTLELGDSALYLCASSQQGGNTEAFFGQGTRLTVV.

This clone was seen more than once but under ten times. The chain is built from TRBV7-9 and TRBJ2-7; 9 nucleotides align to TRBD1. Germline trimming cut 5 bases from V and 6 bases from J; bases unmatched to any gene: 14. This CDR3 region has 16 residues. The germline CDR1 and CDR2 sequences are SEHNR and FQNEAQ (reference sequence). The CDR3 loop is CASSRTAGQGSVEQYF. In DNA, the CDR3 is TGTGCCAGCAGCCGAACAGCGGGACAGGGCAGCGTCGAGCAGTACTTC.

The V and J genes are TRBV12-3 or TRBV12-4 and TRBJ1-2, with 7 bases that match TRBD1. The V segment lost 4 bases and the J segment 2 bases; nucleotides outside the gene matches: 1. The CDR3 contains 13 residues. The CDR3 DNA is TGTGCCAGCAGTTCGACAGGGAACTATGGCTACACCTTC. Its translation: CASSSTGNYGYTF.

This clone turned up a few times. This chain joins TRBV11-2 and TRBJ2-2; 7 bases match TRBD2. Unmatched junction bases numbered 8, after V lost 0 bases and J lost 7 bases. Germline V gene data show CDR1 as SGHAT and CDR2 as FQNNGV. The CDR3 has 16 amino acids. This CDR3 is CASSLDLAGVGGELFF. CDR3 DNA: TGTGCCAGCAGCTTAGATCTGGCGGGAGTGGGCGGGGAGCTGTTTTTT. Combining the CDR3 with reference TRBV11-2 and TRBJ2-2 gives the whole variable domain EAGVAQSPRYKIIEKRQSVAFWCNPISGHATLYWYQQILGQGPKLLIQFQNNGVVDDSQLPKDRFSAERLKGVDSTLKIQPAKLEDSAVYLCASSLDLAGVGGELFFGEGSRLTVL.

V is TRBV21-1 and J is TRBJ2-3; TRBD2 is the table's D call, not checked against the DNA. TRBV21-1 constitutes a pseudogene. The CDR3 has 15 residues. CDR3 loop: CASGRTSGATDTQYF. In DNA, the CDR3 is TGTGCCAGCGGGAGGACTAGCGGGGCCACAGATACGCAGTATTTT.

This clone was recorded only once. The V gene is TRBV12-5, the J gene TRBJ1-1; TRBD1 aligns across 9 bases. V was clipped by 5 bases and J by 5 bases; unmatched bases: 9. CDR1 and CDR2 (germline): LGHNT, FRNRAP. The CDR3 length is 15 residues. CDR3 in amino acids: CASGTWDREGTEAFF. The CDR3 DNA sequence: TGTGCTAGTGGTACTTGGGACAGGGAAGGGACTGAAGCTTTCTTT.

This sequence joins TRBV18 and TRBJ1-2, with D possibly being TRBD1 (6 bases). The CDR3 totals 16 residues. Germline V CDR1 and CDR2: KGHSH, LQKENI. The V end lost 0 bases, the J end lost 5 bases, and 16 bases lay between the germline ends. The CDR3 region is CASSPPRTATQYGYTF. The CDR3 DNA is TGTGCCAGCTCACCACCGAGGACAGCCACACAGTATGGCTACACCTTC.

The chain links TRBV7-2 to TRBJ1-1; D is possibly TRBD1 (5 bases). CDR1 is SGHTA, CDR2 FQGNSA, per germline. The ends were cut back, 1 base at V and 4 bases at J, with 19 bases in the middle. This CDR3 is 17 amino acids long. As DNA, the CDR3 is TGTGCCAGCAGCTTAGAACCCTCAGGGAGGTTCAGCACTGAAGCTTTCTTT. Translation gives CASSLEPSGRFSTEAFF.

CDR3 protein: CASSLTGASYNEQFF. For the CDR3, the DNA is TGTGCCAGCAGCTTAACAGGGGCCTCCTACAATGAGCAGTTCTTC. The chain is built from TRBV9 and TRBJ2-1, with TRBD1 matching 7 bases. The CDR3 contains 15 residues. V lost 4 bases and J lost 0; bases outside the gene matches: 4. Germline V gives CDR1 SGDLS, CDR2 YYNGEE.

This clone has more than one count but fewer than ten. This sequence joins TRBV7-2 and TRBJ1-1; D uncertain. Looked up from germline, CDR1 is SGHTA and CDR2 is FQGNSA. The CDR3 is 14 amino acids. V gave up 5 bases and J gave up 1 base, with 11 bases separating them. The chain's CDR3 is CASSQNPGNTEAFF. DNA for the CDR3: TGTGCCAGCAGCCAGAACCCAGGGAACACTGAAGCTTTCTTT.

The chain recombines TRBV6-2 or TRBV6-3 with TRBJ2-7; 8 positions agree with TRBD1. The ends lost 6 bases at V and 1 base at J; junction bases unmatched: 11. This CDR3 has 16 amino acids. CDR1 and CDR2 (germline): MNHEY, SVGEGT. CDR3 amino acids: CASSTPRDRTSYEQYF. The CDR3 region has the DNA TGTGCCAGCAGCACCCCTAGGGACAGGACTTCCTACGAGCAGTACTTC.